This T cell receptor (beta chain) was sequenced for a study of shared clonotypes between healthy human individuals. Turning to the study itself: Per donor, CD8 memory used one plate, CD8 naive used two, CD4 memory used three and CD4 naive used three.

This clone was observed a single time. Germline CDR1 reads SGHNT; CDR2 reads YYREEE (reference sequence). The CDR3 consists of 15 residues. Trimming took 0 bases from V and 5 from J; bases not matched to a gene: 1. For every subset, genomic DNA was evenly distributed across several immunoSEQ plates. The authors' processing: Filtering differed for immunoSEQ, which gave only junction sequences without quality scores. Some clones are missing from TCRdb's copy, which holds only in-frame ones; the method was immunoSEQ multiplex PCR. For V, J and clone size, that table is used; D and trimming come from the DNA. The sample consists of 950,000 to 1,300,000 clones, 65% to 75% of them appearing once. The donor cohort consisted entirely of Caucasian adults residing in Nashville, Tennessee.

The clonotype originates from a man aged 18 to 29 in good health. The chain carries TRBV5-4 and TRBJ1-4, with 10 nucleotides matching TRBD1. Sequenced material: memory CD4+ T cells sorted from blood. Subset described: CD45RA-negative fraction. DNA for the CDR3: TGTGCCAGCAGCTTGGGGGGACAGGGGAATGAAAAACTGTTTTTT. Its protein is CASSLGGQGNEKLFF. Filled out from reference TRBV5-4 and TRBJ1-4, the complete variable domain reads ETGVTQSPTHLIKTRGQQVTLRCSSQSGHNTVSWYQQALGQGPQFIFQYYREEENGRGNFPPRFSGLQFPNYSSELNVNALELDDSALYLCASSLGGQGNEKLFFGSGTQLSVL.